These T cell receptor beta chains were read from a single sample in a study of OX40 agonist ivuxolimab in advanced cancers. The repertoire was sequenced with immunoSEQ multiplex PCR; TCRdb's copy has only in-frame clones and lacks some. Among more than 85,000 clones listed, over 75% were seen once. Source: CD4+ or CD8+ T cells sorted from blood, taken in a trial of the OX40 agonist ivuxolimab. The source of these receptors is an adult with an advanced solid tumor such as melanoma, head and neck, liver or kidney cancer. Both conserved end residues are part of each CDR3. The D gene is left open where the match is weak. Only some rows state a clone size, as once, few, many or a class for expanded clones.

V gene,clone size,D gene,J gene,CDR3 protein,CDR3 DNA
TRBV15,few,TRBD1,TRBJ2-7,CATRLDRESYEQYF,TGTGCCACCCGTTTAGACAGGGAATCCTACGAGCAGTACTTC
TRBV5-1,.,.,TRBJ1-5,CASSLGLEGNQPQHF,TGCGCCAGCAGCTTGGGACTGGAGGGCAATCAGCCCCAGCATTTT
TRBV2,.,TRBD1,TRBJ1-1,CASTEGAGTEAFF,TGTGCCAGCACGGAGGGGGCAGGGACTGAAGCTTTCTTT
TRBV28,once,.,TRBJ1-1,CASSTQARTEAFF,TGTGCCAGCAGCACGCAGGCGAGGACTGAAGCTTTCTTT
TRBV7-8,.,.,TRBJ2-7,CASSTWTSSYEQYF,TGTGCCAGCAGCACGTGGACCTCCTCCTACGAGCAGTACTTC
TRBV19,.,TRBD1,TRBJ2-4,CASSRQGFVGVGNIQYF,TGTGCCAGTAGTAGACAGGGTTTTGTGGGAGTTGGAAACATTCAGTACTTC
TRBV14,.,.,TRBJ1-1,CASSPKRNTEAFF,TGTGCCAGCAGCCCGAAGAGGAACACTGAAGCTTTCTTT
TRBV6-5,.,TRBD1,TRBJ2-5,CASSYGTGAQETQYF,TGTGCCAGCAGTTACGGGACAGGCGCCCAAGAGACCCAGTACTTC
TRBV30,.,TRBD2,TRBJ2-1,CAWSSGTSGRFDEQFF,TGTGCCTGGAGTTCGGGGACTAGCGGGAGGTTCGATGAGCAGTTCTTC
TRBV30,.,.,TRBJ2-5,CAWGPGTVGGETQYF,TGTGCCTGGGGCCCCGGGACAGTGGGGGGAGAGACCCAGTACTTC
TRBV7-5,once,.,TRBJ2-7,CARSAGQGPYEQYF,TGTGCCAGAAGCGCGGGACAGGGCCCCTACGAGCAGTACTTC
TRBV7-2,.,.,TRBJ2-7,CASSLLSEQYF,TGTGCCAGCAGCTTATTATCCGAGCAGTACTTC
TRBV11-2,.,TRBD2,TRBJ2-2,CASSVKASGWSGELFF,TGTGCCAGCAGCGTGAAGGCTAGCGGATGGTCCGGGGAGCTGTTTTTT
TRBV7-9,.,TRBD1,TRBJ2-6,CASSLRGPRSGANVLTF,TGTGCCAGCAGCCTTAGGGGGCCCCGCTCTGGGGCCAACGTCCTGACTTTC
TRBV18,once,TRBD2,TRBJ2-1,CASSPPLAGGLNEQFF,TGTGCCAGCTCACCACCCCTAGCGGGAGGGCTTAATGAGCAGTTCTTC
TRBV5-5,.,TRBD1,TRBJ2-7,CASSLAKTGRAYEQYF,TGTGCCAGCAGCTTGGCAAAGACAGGGCGAGCCTACGAGCAGTACTTC
TRBV9,once,.,TRBJ1-4,CASSAGGGRDEKLFF,TGTGCCAGCAGCGCAGGAGGGGGGCGAGATGAAAAACTGTTTTTT
TRBV7-2,.,.,TRBJ1-1,CASSLFSEAFF,TGTGCCAGCAGCTTGTTTTCTGAAGCTTTCTTT
TRBV19,.,TRBD2,TRBJ2-5,CASSMGGLVGTQYF,TGTGCCAGTAGTATGGGGGGACTAGTGGGGACCCAGTACTTC
TRBV6-6,.,.,TRBJ1-5,CASSYTDGYNQPQHF,TGTGCCAGCAGTTATACCGACGGATACAATCAGCCCCAGCATTTT
TRBV6-5,.,TRBD1,TRBJ2-1,CASSSGTGSSYNEQFF,TGTGCCAGCAGTTCGGGGACAGGGAGCTCCTACAATGAGCAGTTCTTC
TRBV19,.,TRBD1,TRBJ2-7,CASSIGQGAYEQYF,TGTGCCAGTAGTATCGGGCAGGGGGCGTACGAGCAGTACTTC
TRBV19,.,TRBD1,TRBJ1-2,CASNRQGASNYGYTF,TGTGCCAGTAACCGACAGGGTGCTTCTAACTATGGCTACACCTTC
TRBV28,.,.,TRBJ2-3,CASSARAGRDTQYF,TGTGCCAGCAGCGCCCGGGCTGGGAGGGATACGCAGTATTTT
TRBV9,.,.,TRBJ2-5,CASSPSVGGETQYF,TGTGCCAGCAGCCCTTCCGTTGGGGGAGAGACCCAGTACTTC
TRBV11-2,.,TRBD2,TRBJ2-3,CASSSGTRSGNTDTQYF,TGTGCCAGCAGCTCGGGGACTAGGAGCGGGAACACAGATACGCAGTATTTT
TRBV27,.,TRBD2,TRBJ2-1,CASSAIGTSPPPYNEQFF,TGTGCCAGCAGTGCCATAGGGACTAGCCCCCCTCCCTACAATGAGCAGTTCTTC
TRBV5-4,.,.,TRBJ2-1,CASSLQGIAEQFF,TGTGCCAGCAGCTTGCAGGGTATTGCTGAGCAGTTCTTC
TRBV6-6,.,.,TRBJ1-1,CASSYSTREAFF,TGTGCCAGCAGTTACTCTACGCGGGAAGCTTTCTTT
TRBV6-1,.,.,TRBJ2-7,CASSDIHRGGNYEQYF,TGTGCCAGCAGTGACATTCACAGGGGCGGGAACTACGAGCAGTACTTC
TRBV18,.,.,TRBJ1-1,CASSPSHRANTEAFF,TGTGCCAGCTCACCCTCCCACAGAGCGAACACTGAAGCTTTCTTT
TRBV25-1,.,.,TRBJ1-1,CASSEVGATEAFF,TGTGCCAGCAGTGAAGTGGGGGCCACTGAAGCTTTCTTT
TRBV11-2,once,.,TRBJ2-7,CASSLRAGFRHEQYF,TGTGCCAGCAGCTTAAGAGCAGGGTTCCGACACGAGCAGTACTTC
TRBV9,.,.,TRBJ2-7,CASSAAGTTYEQYF,TGTGCCAGCAGCGCAGCGGGCACGACCTACGAGCAGTACTTC
TRBV11-1,.,.,TRBJ1-2,CASSSGLTPVYTF,TGTGCCAGCAGCTCTGGACTAACCCCGGTCTACACCTTC
TRBV4-2,.,TRBD1,TRBJ1-1,CASSQPGQGARTEAFF,TGTGCCAGCAGCCAACCTGGACAGGGGGCTCGGACTGAAGCTTTCTTT
TRBV5-1,once,.,TRBJ2-1,CASSLGQVYNEQFF,TGCGCCAGCAGCTTAGGGCAGGTATACAATGAGCAGTTCTTC
TRBV28,.,.,TRBJ2-5,CASSYGGKETQYF,TGTGCCAGCTCCTACGGGGGAAAAGAGACCCAGTACTTC
TRBV6-5,.,TRBD1,TRBJ2-7,CASKRDRVSGEQYF,TGTGCCAGCAAGAGGGACAGGGTTTCGGGCGAGCAGTACTTC
TRBV7-2,.,TRBD2,TRBJ2-1,CASSLGLDPTYNEQFF,TGTGCCAGCAGCTTGGGACTAGACCCTACCTACAATGAGCAGTTCTTC
TRBV6-1,.,TRBD1,TRBJ1-2,CASSEGGQGAYSGYTF,TGTGCCAGCAGTGAAGGCGGACAGGGGGCGTACAGTGGCTACACCTTC